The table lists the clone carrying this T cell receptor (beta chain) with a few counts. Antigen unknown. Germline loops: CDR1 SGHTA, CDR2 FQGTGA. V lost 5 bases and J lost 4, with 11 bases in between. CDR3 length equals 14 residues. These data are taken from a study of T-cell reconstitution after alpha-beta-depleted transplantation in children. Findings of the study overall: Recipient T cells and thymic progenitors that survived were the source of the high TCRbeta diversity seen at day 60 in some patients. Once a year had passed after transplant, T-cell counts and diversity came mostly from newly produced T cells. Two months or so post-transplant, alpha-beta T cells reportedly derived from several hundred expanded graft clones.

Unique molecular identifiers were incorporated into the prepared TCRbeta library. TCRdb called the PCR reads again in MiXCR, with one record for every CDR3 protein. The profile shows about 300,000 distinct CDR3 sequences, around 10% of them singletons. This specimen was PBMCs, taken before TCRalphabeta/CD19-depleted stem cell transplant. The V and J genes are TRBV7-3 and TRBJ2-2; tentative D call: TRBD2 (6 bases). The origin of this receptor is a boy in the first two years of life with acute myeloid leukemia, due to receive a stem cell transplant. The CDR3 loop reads CASSRSGGTGELFF. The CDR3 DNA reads TGTGCCAGCAGCCGCTCCGGGGGCACCGGGGAGCTGTTTTTT.